The 7 T cell receptor beta chains listed next were all sequenced from one sample in a study of Ad26.COV2.S vaccination and SARS-CoV-2 variants. Treatment here: roughly 19 received Ad26.COV2.S at low or high dose, single or two shots; 5 received placebo; per-sample allocation not given. Samples were taken on day 63 after the first vaccine or placebo injection. Clones were sequenced by immunoSEQ multiplex PCR, and TCRdb holds only the in-frame ones, with some missing. The top ten hold about 1.7% of the sample, which has about 460,000 clones, about nine tenths seen once. The sample in question was peripheral blood, obtained in a trial of Ad26.COV2.S vaccine versus placebo. The receptor source for this set is a person aged 18-60 years who received the Ad26.COV2.S COVID-19 vaccine or a placebo.

The gene calls are TRBV6-5 and TRBJ1-4, with 7 bases aligning to TRBD1. J lost 8 bases, V lost 5 bases, and 8 bases had no gene match. The germline CDR1 and CDR2 sequences are MNHEY and SVGAGI. The CDR3 is made up of 14 amino acids. In DNA, the CDR3 is TGTGCCAGCAGTAGGACAGGCCCACAGGAAAAACTGTTTTTT. Amino acids: CASSRTGPQEKLFF.

This clone was found a few times. This sample includes further DNA sequences coding for the same CDR3. The gene calls are TRBV30 and TRBJ1-5, with TRBD1 as a possible D gene (6 bases). Trimming removed 0 bases at V and 2 bases at J, with 8 bases between. CDR1 and CDR2 (germline): GTSNPN, SVGIG (reference sequence). The CDR3 runs 14 residues. The CDR3 protein is CAWSVGGGNQPQHF. The CDR3 DNA reads TGTGCCTGGAGTGTAGGGGGAGGCAATCAGCCCCAGCATTTT.

The genes are TRBV27 and TRBJ2-7, with D hard to call. This CDR3 contains 12 residues. The germline gives CDR1 MNHEY, CDR2 SMNVEV (reference sequence). V shed 0 bases and J shed 7 bases, with 7 bases lying between them. The CDR3 region is CASSLSSGEQYF. The CDR3 bases are TGTGCCAGCAGTTTATCGAGTGGGGAGCAGTACTTC.

This chain connects TRBV7-2 to TRBJ1-2, with 7 bases lining up with TRBD1. Germline values: CDR1 SGHTA, CDR2 FQGNSA. This CDR3 spans 15 amino acids. V trimming: 10 bases; J trimming: 0 bases; junction bases outside the gene matches: 11. The CDR3 bases are TGTGCCACCAAATTAACAGGGGCGACTAACTATGGCTACACCTTC. Translated: CATKLTGATNYGYTF.

The J gene is TRBJ2-7, the V gene TRBV5-1; the match to TRBD1 covers 8 bases. Germline lookup yields CDR1 SGHRS and CDR2 YFSETQ. The CDR3 contains 15 residues. The V segment lost 4 bases and the J segment 2 bases; nucleotides outside the gene matches: 8. The chain's CDR3 is CASSGQGALPYEQYF. In DNA form, the CDR3 reads TGCGCCAGCAGCGGGCAGGGGGCTTTGCCCTACGAGCAGTACTTC. Based on the CDR3 plus reference TRBV5-1 and TRBJ2-7, the full variable domain is KAGVTQTPRYLIKTRGQQVTLSCSPISGHRSVSWYQQTPGQGLQFLFEYFSETQRNKGNFPGRFSGRQFSNSRSEMNVSTLELGDSALYLCASSGQGALPYEQYFGPGTRLTVT.

This chain links TRBV18 with TRBJ1-1; D gene uncertain. The V end was cut by 3 bases, the J end by 2 bases, with 10 bases between. The CDR3 runs to 14 residues. CDR1 KGHSH and CDR2 LQKENI come from the germline V gene. The chain's CDR3 is CASSPKGSNTEAFF. The CDR3, as DNA: TGTGCCAGCTCACCTAAGGGTAGTAACACTGAAGCTTTCTTT. Full variable domain (rest looked up from reference TRBV18 and TRBJ1-1): NAGVMQNPRHLVRRRGQEARLRCSPMKGHSHVYWYRQLPEEGLKFMVYLQKENIIDESGMPKERFSAEFPKEGPSILRIQQVVRGDSAAYFCASSPKGSNTEAFFGQGTRLTVV.

The V call is TRBV6-6, the J call TRBJ2-1; 9 nucleotides align to TRBD2. The trim removed 2 bases at V and 4 bases at J, leaving 3 bases unmatched. CDR1 MNHNY and CDR2 SVGAGI come from the germline V gene (reference sequence). The CDR3 totals 15 residues. CDR3 in DNA: TGTGCCAGCAGTTACGCTAGCGGGGAGTACAATGAGCAGTTCTTC. It codes for CASSYASGEYNEQFF.